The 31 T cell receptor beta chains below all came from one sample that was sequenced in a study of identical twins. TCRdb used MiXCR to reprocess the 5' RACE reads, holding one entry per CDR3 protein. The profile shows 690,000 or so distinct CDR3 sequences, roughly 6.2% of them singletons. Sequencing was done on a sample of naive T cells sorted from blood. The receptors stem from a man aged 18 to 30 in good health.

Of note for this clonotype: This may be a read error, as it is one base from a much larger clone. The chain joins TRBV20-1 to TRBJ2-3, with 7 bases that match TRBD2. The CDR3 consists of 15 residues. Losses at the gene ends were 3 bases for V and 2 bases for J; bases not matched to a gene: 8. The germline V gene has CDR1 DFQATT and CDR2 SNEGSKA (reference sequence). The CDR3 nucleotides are TGCAGTGCTAGTCGGGGAGGGGTTACCACAGATACGCAGTATTTT. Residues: CSASRGGVTTDTQYF.

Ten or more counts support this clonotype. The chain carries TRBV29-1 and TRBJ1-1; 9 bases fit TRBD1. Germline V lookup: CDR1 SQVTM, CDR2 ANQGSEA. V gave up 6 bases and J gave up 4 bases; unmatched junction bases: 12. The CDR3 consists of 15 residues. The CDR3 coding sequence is TGCAGCGTAAACTACAGGGGGCGCGAATTCACTGAAGCTTTCTTT. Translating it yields CSVNYRGREFTEAFF.

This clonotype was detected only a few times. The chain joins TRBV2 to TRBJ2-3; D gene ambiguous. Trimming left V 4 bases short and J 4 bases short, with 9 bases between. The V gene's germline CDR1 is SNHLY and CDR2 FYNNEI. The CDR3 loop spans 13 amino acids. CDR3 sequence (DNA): TGTGCCAGCAGTGTGGGTGGGCCAGATACGCAGTATTTT. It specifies CASSVGGPDTQYF.

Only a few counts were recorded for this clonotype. CDR3 nucleotide sequence: TGTGCCAGCTCACCAGGGGAGGGTGTGTCACATGAGCAGTTCTTC. Protein sequence: CASSPGEGVSHEQFF. The chain combines TRBV18 with TRBJ2-1, with 7 bases that match TRBD2. J gave up 8 bases and V 2 bases, and 9 bases lay outside the gene matches. The CDR3 contains 15 residues. Germline lookup yields CDR1 KGHSH and CDR2 LQKENI.

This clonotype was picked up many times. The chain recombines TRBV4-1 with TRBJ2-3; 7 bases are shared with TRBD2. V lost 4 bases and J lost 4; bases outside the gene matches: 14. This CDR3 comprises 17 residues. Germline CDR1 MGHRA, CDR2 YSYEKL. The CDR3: CASSPVGSGTISDTQYF. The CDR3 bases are TGCGCCAGCAGCCCCGTGGGGAGTGGGACTATTTCAGATACGCAGTATTTT.

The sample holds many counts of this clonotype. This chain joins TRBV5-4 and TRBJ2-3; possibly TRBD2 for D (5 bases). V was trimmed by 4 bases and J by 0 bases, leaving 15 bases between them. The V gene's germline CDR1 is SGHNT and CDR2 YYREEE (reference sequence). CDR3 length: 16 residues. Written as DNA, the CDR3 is TGTGCCAGCAGCCCCGGTGGGAGCGGTAGCACAGATACGCAGTATTTT. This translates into CASSPGGSGSTDTQYF.

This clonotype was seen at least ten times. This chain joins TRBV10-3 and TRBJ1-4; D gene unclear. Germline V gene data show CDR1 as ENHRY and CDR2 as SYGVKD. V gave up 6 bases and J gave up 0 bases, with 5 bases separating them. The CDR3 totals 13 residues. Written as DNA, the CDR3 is TGTGCCATCAGGTGGTCAACTAATGAAAAACTGTTTTTT. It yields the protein CAIRWSTNEKLFF.

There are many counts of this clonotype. CDR3 sequence: CASSQWEQDNQPQHF. Written as DNA, the CDR3 is TGTGCCAGCAGCCAATGGGAACAGGATAATCAGCCCCAGCATTTT. The chain combines TRBV3-1 with TRBJ1-5; the D gene is possibly TRBD1 (5 bases). The CDR3 covers 15 residues. Trimming removed 2 bases from V and 4 bases from J, with 12 bases in between. Looked up from germline, CDR1 is LGHDT and CDR2 is YNNKEL (reference sequence).

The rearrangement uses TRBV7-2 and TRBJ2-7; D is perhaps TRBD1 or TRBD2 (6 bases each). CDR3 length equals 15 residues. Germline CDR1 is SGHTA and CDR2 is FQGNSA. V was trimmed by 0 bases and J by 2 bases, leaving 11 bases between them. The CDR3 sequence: CASSLAEGQPYEQYF. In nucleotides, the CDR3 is TGTGCCAGCAGCTTAGCGGAGGGACAACCCTACGAGCAGTACTTC.

Written as DNA, the CDR3 is TGTGCCAGCAGCAAAGACAGGGGAAGGGTGCAGTACGTC. Translating gives CASSKDRGRVQYV. The chain is built from TRBV21-1 and TRBJ2-7; the table's TRBD1 call for D was not verified on the DNA. TRBV21-1 constitutes a pseudogene. The CDR3 length is 13 residues.

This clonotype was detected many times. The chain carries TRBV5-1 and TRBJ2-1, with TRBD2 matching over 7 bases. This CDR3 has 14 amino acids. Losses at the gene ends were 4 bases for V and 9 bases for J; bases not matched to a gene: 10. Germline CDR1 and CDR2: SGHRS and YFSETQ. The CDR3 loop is CASSPKTSPVEQFF. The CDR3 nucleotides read TGCGCCAGCAGCCCCAAGACTAGCCCGGTTGAGCAGTTCTTC. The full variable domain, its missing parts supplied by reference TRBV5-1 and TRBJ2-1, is KAGVTQTPRYLIKTRGQQVTLSCSPISGHRSVSWYQQTPGQGLQFLFEYFSETQRNKGNFPGRFSGRQFSNSRSEMNVSTLELGDSALYLCASSPKTSPVEQFFGPGTRLTVL.

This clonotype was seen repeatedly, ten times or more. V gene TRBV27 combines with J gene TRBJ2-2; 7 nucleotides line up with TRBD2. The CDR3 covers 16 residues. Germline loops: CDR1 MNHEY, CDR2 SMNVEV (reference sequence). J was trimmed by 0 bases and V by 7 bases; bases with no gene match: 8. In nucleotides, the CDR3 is TGTGCCAGCACCTACATAGCGGGTTCGAACACCGGGGAGCTGTTTTTT. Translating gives CASTYIAGSNTGELFF.

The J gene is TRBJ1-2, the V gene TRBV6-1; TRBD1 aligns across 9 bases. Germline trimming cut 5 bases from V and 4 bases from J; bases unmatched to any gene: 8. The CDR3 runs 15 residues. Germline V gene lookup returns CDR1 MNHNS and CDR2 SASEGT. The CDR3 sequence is CASSSLTGGVYGYTF. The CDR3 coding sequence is TGTGCCAGCAGTAGTCTTACAGGGGGCGTCTATGGCTACACCTTC.

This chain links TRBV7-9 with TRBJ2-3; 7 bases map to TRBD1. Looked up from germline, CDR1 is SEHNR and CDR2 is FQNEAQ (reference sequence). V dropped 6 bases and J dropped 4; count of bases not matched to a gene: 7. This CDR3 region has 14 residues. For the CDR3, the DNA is TGTGCCAGCAGTTCCGACAGGGACCCAGATACGCAGTATTTT. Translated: CASSSDRDPDTQYF.

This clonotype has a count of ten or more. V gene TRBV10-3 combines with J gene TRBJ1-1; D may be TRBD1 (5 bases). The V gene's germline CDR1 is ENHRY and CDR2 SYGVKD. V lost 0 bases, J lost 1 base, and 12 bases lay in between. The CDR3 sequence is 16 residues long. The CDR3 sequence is CAISESFGGTNTEAFF. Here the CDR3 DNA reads TGTGCCATCAGTGAGTCGTTTGGGGGGACGAACACTGAAGCTTTCTTT.

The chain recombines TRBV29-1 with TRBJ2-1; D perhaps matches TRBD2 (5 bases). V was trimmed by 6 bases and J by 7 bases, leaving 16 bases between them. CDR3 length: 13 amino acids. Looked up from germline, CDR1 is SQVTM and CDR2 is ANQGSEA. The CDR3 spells CSVGLISDNEQFF. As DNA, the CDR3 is TGCAGCGTCGGACTGATCTCGGATAATGAGCAGTTCTTC.

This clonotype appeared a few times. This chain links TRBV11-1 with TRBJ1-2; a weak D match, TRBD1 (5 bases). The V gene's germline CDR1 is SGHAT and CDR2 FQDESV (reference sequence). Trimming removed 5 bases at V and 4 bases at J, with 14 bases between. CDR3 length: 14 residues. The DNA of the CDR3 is TGTGCCAGCAGCCCTACCGGGGCTAGCTATGGCTACACCTTC. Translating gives CASSPTGASYGYTF.

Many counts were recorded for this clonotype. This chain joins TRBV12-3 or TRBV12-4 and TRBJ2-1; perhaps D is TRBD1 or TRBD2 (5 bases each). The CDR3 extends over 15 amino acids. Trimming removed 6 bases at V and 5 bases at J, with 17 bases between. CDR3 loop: CASRGDRAEHNEQFF. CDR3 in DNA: TGTGCCAGCAGGGGGGACCGGGCCGAGCACAATGAGCAGTTCTTC.

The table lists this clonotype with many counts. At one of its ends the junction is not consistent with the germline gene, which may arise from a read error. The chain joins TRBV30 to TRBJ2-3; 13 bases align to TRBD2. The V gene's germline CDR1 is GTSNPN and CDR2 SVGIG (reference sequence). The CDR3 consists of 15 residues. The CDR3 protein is CAWKRTSGSRDTQYF. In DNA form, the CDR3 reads TGTGCCTGGAAAAGGACTAGCGGGAGCAGAGATACGCAGTATTTT. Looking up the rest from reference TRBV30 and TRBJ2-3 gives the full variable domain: SQTIHQWPATLVQPVGSPLSLECTVEGTSNPNLYWYRQAAGRGLQLLFYSVGIGQISSEVPQNLSASRPQDRQFILSSKKLLLSDSGFYLCAWKRTSGSRDTQYFGPGTRLTVL.

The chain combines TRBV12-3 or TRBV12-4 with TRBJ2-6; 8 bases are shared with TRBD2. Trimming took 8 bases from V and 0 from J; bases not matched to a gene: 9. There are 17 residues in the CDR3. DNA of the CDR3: TGTGCCAGCGTCGGGACGGGAGGGCCCTCTGGGGCCAACGTCCTGACTTTC. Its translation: CASVGTGGPSGANVLTF.

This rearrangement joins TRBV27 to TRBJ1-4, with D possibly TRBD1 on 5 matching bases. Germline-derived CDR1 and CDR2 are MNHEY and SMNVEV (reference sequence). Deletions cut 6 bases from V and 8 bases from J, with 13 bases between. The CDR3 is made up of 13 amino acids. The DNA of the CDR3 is TGTGCCAGCAGGCCATATGGGGGGGAAAAACTGTTTTTT. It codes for CASRPYGGEKLFF.

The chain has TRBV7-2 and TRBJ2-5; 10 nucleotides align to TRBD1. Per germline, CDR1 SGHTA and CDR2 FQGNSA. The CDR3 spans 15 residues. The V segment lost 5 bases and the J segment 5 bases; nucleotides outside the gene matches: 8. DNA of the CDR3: TGTGCCAGCAGCCGTGCGGGACAGGGGAGCGAGACCCAGTACTTC. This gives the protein CASSRAGQGSETQYF.

CDR3 DNA: TGTGCCAGCAGTTTCCTGTATAGCAATCAGCCCCAGCATTTT. Translating gives CASSFLYSNQPQHF. The chain uses TRBV28 and TRBJ1-5; D unclear. Per germline, CDR1 MDHEN and CDR2 SYDVKM. The CDR3 runs 14 residues. The V end was cut by 3 bases, the J end by 0 bases, with 6 bases between.

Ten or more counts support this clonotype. The CDR3 region is CASSSSGVSNSPLHF. CDR3 bases: TGTGCCAGCAGCAGCTCCGGGGTCTCCAATTCACCCCTCCACTTT. V is TRBV7-9 and J is TRBJ1-6; D is unclear. Germline V gene lookup returns CDR1 SEHNR and CDR2 FQNEAQ (reference sequence). Trimming cost V 5 bases and J 7 bases, with 15 bases left between them. The CDR3 has 15 residues.

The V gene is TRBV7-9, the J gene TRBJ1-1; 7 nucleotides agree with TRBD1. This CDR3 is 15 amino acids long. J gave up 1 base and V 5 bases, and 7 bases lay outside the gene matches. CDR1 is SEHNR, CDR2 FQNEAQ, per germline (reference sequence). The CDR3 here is CASSPPGQRNTEAFF. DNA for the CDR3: TGTGCCAGCAGCCCACCGGGACAGAGGAACACTGAAGCTTTCTTT. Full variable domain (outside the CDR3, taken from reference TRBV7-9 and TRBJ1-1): DTGVSQNPRHKITKRGQNVTFRCDPISEHNRLYWYRQTLGQGPEFLTYFQNEAQLEKSRLLSDRFSAERPKGSFSTLEIQRTEQGDSAMYLCASSPPGQRNTEAFFGQGTRLTVV.

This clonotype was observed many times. The CDR3 loop is CASSLADRWGGGYNEQFF. DNA for the CDR3: TGTGCCAGCAGCTTAGCTGACCGGTGGGGCGGGGGCTACAATGAGCAGTTCTTC. The chain employs TRBV7-8 and TRBJ2-1; 7 bases agree with TRBD2. Germline assignment: CDR1 SGHVS and CDR2 FQNEAQ. The CDR3 loop spans 18 amino acids. Losses at the gene ends were 0 bases for V and 3 bases for J; bases not matched to a gene: 11.

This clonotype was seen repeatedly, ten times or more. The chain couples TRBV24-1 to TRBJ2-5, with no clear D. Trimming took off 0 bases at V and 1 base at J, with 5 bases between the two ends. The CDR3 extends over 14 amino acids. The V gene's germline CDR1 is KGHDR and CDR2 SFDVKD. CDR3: CATSDLRSQETQYF. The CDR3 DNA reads TGTGCCACCAGTGATTTGCGATCCCAAGAGACCCAGTACTTC.

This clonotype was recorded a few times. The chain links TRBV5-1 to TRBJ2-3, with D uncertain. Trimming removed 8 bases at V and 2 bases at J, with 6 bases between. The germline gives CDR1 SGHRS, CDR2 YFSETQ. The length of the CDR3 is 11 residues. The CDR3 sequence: CASYNTDTQYF. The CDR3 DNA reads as TGCGCCAGTTATAACACAGATACGCAGTATTTT.

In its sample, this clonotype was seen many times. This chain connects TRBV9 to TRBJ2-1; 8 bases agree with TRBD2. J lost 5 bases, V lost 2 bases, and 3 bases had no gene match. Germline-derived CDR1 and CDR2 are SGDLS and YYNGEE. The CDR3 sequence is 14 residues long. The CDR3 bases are TGTGCCAGCAGCGTCAGCGGGAGCAACAATGAGCAGTTCTTC. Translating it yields CASSVSGSNNEQFF. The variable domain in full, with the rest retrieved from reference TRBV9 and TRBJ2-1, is DSGVTQTPKHLITATGQRVTLRCSPRSGDLSVYWYQQSLDQGLQFLIQYYNGEERAKGNILERFSAQQFPDLHSELNLSSLELGDSALYFCASSVSGSNNEQFFGPGTRLTVL.

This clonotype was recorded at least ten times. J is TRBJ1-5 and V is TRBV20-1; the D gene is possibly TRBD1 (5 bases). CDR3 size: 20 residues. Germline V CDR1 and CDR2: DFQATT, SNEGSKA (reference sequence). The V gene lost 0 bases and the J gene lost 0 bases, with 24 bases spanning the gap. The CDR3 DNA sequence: TGCAGTGCTAGAGAGCCGGGGACGCCCACATTGAGGCATAGCAATCAGCCCCAGCATTTT. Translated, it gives CSAREPGTPTLRHSNQPQHF.

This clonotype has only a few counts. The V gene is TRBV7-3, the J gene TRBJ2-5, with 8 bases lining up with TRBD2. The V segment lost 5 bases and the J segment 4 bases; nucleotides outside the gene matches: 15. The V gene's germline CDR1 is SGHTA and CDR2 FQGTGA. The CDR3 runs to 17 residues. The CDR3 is CASSPGHLAGVLETQYF. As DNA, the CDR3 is TGTGCCAGCAGCCCGGGGCATCTAGCGGGTGTTCTAGAGACCCAGTACTTC.